Listed below are T cell receptor beta chains from one sample, sequenced in a study of cytomegalovirus exposure and HLA in healthy donors. Sequencing was performed with immunoSEQ multiplex PCR; in TCRdb, only in-frame clones are kept and a portion is missing. The sample shows about 190,000 clones, roughly 80% of them seen only once. Material: PBMCs. These receptors all come from a middle-aged man in good health and CMV-seronegative. Each CDR3 is given with its conserved first and last residue. D genes are given only for firm matches. Not all rows give a size; the values are once, few, many and, for expanded clones, a class.

CDR3 length: 11; clone size: .; J gene: TRBJ2-5; V gene: TRBV20-1; D gene: .; CDR3 DNA: TGCAGTGCAATGGCTCAAGAGACCCAGTACTTC; CDR3 protein: CSAMAQETQYF
CDR3 length: 15; clone size: once; J gene: TRBJ1-5; V gene: TRBV18; D gene: TRBD1; CDR3 DNA: TGTGCCAGCTCGACAGGGACAGGGGGCAATCAGCCCCAGCATTTT; CDR3 protein: CASSTGTGGNQPQHF
CDR3 length: 13; clone size: many; J gene: TRBJ1-3; V gene: TRBV7-9; D gene: .; CDR3 DNA: TGTGCCAGCAGCTCGCGCCGGGGAAACACCATATATTTT; CDR3 protein: CASSSRRGNTIYF
CDR3 length: 13; clone size: few; J gene: TRBJ1-1; V gene: TRBV10-3; D gene: .; CDR3 DNA: TGTGCCATCAGAAGGACTTCGAACACTGAAGCTTTCTTT; CDR3 protein: CAIRRTSNTEAFF
CDR3 length: 15; clone size: .; J gene: TRBJ1-6; V gene: TRBV19; D gene: .; CDR3 DNA: TGTGCCAGTAGTATAACCCAGTTGGGAGATTCACCCCTCCACTTT; CDR3 protein: CASSITQLGDSPLHF
CDR3 length: 12; clone size: .; J gene: TRBJ2-7; V gene: TRBV11-2; D gene: .; CDR3 DNA: TGTGCCAGCAGCCTGGCACCCTACGAGCAGTACTTC; CDR3 protein: CASSLAPYEQYF
CDR3 length: 13; clone size: .; J gene: TRBJ1-1; V gene: TRBV2; D gene: .; CDR3 DNA: TGTGCCGGAAGACAGGAAGGCCCAACAGGAGCTTTCTTT; CDR3 protein: CAGRQEGPTGAFF
CDR3 length: 13; clone size: .; J gene: TRBJ2-1; V gene: TRBV7-3; D gene: .; CDR3 DNA: TGTGCCAGCAGCACCCGCTGGAGAAATGAGCAGTTCTTC; CDR3 protein: CASSTRWRNEQFF
CDR3 length: 13; clone size: .; J gene: TRBJ2-7; V gene: TRBV29-1; D gene: TRBD1; CDR3 DNA: TGCAGCGCCGGGACAGGTAATCTCGACGAGCAGTACTTC; CDR3 protein: CSAGTGNLDEQYF
CDR3 length: 15; clone size: .; J gene: TRBJ2-3; V gene: TRBV4-3; D gene: TRBD1; CDR3 DNA: TGCGCCAGCAGCCAATTAACAGGGGAGATAGATACGCAGTATTTT; CDR3 protein: CASSQLTGEIDTQYF
CDR3 length: 15; clone size: .; J gene: TRBJ2-4; V gene: TRBV7-2; D gene: .; CDR3 DNA: TGTGCCAGCAGCTACAGGGAGGGCCAGGGAAACATTCAGTACTTC; CDR3 protein: CASSYREGQGNIQYF
CDR3 length: 12; clone size: .; J gene: TRBJ2-2; V gene: TRBV29-1; D gene: .; CDR3 DNA: TGCAGCGTTGGGACAGCGACCGGGGAGCTGTTTTTT; CDR3 protein: CSVGTATGELFF
CDR3 length: 14; clone size: .; J gene: TRBJ2-3; V gene: TRBV5-6; D gene: .; CDR3 DNA: TGTGCCAGCAGCCGTCCCCTGACAGGAGATACGCAGTATTTT; CDR3 protein: CASSRPLTGDTQYF
CDR3 length: 14; clone size: once; J gene: TRBJ2-7; V gene: TRBV30; D gene: TRBD2; CDR3 DNA: TGTGCCTGGAGTACTAGCGGGGGGGCATACGAGCAGTACTTC; CDR3 protein: CAWSTSGGAYEQYF
CDR3 length: 16; clone size: .; J gene: TRBJ2-5; V gene: TRBV4-3; D gene: TRBD2; CDR3 DNA: TGCGCCAGCGGCCAGGTAGCGGGGCACATTTCCGAGACCCAGTACTTC; CDR3 protein: CASGQVAGHISETQYF
CDR3 length: 14; clone size: .; J gene: TRBJ2-7; V gene: TRBV7-9; D gene: .; CDR3 DNA: TGTGCCAGCAGCGGGGGGAGAGAACCCTACGAGCAGTACTTC; CDR3 protein: CASSGGREPYEQYF
CDR3 length: 13; clone size: .; J gene: TRBJ2-5; V gene: TRBV6-5; D gene: .; CDR3 DNA: TGTGCCAGCACCTCCAGAAAACCGGAGACCCAGTACTTC; CDR3 protein: CASTSRKPETQYF
CDR3 length: 11; clone size: once; J gene: TRBJ2-7; V gene: TRBV15; D gene: .; CDR3 DNA: TGTGCCACCAGCAGAGGGCACGAGCAGTACTTC; CDR3 protein: CATSRGHEQYF
CDR3 length: 13; clone size: few; J gene: TRBJ2-2; V gene: TRBV10-3; D gene: TRBD1; CDR3 DNA: TGTGCCAACCGACAGGGTAACACCGGGGAGCTGTTTTTT; CDR3 protein: CANRQGNTGELFF
CDR3 length: 14; clone size: .; J gene: TRBJ2-7; V gene: TRBV7-8; D gene: TRBD1; CDR3 DNA: TGTGCCAGCAGCCTAACCGGGACAGAATACGAGCAGTACTTC; CDR3 protein: CASSLTGTEYEQYF
CDR3 length: 14; clone size: .; J gene: TRBJ2-7; V gene: TRBV4-2; D gene: TRBD1; CDR3 DNA: TGTGCCAGCAGCCGGGACAGGCGCACCTACGAGCAGTACTTC; CDR3 protein: CASSRDRRTYEQYF
CDR3 length: 13; clone size: .; J gene: TRBJ2-7; V gene: TRBV7-2; D gene: .; CDR3 DNA: TGTGCCAGCAGCTTAGCTATGTACTACGAGCAGTACTTC; CDR3 protein: CASSLAMYYEQYF
CDR3 length: 14; clone size: few; J gene: TRBJ2-2; V gene: TRBV6-5; D gene: TRBD1; CDR3 DNA: TGTGCCAGCAGCTCGGGACAGTACACCGGGGAGCTGTTTTTT; CDR3 protein: CASSSGQYTGELFF
CDR3 length: 15; clone size: .; J gene: TRBJ2-5; V gene: TRBV10-3; D gene: .; CDR3 DNA: TGTGCCATCAGTGAGGGGGACATACCCCAAGAGACCCAGTACTTC; CDR3 protein: CAISEGDIPQETQYF
CDR3 length: 15; clone size: .; J gene: TRBJ1-1; V gene: TRBV12-5; D gene: TRBD1; CDR3 DNA: TGTGCTAGTGGTCCAAAAACAGGGGTGGTCACTGAAGCTTTCTTT; CDR3 protein: CASGPKTGVVTEAFF
CDR3 length: 15; clone size: .; J gene: TRBJ1-2; V gene: TRBV4-2; D gene: .; CDR3 DNA: TGTGCCAGCAGCCAAGAGGGAGGTGGGCGATATGGCTACACCTTC; CDR3 protein: CASSQEGGGRYGYTF
CDR3 length: 13; clone size: .; J gene: TRBJ1-1; V gene: TRBV2; D gene: .; CDR3 DNA: TGTGCCAGCAGTGAGGAACAGATCACTGAAGCTTTCTTT; CDR3 protein: CASSEEQITEAFF
CDR3 length: 15; clone size: .; J gene: TRBJ2-7; V gene: TRBV6-5; D gene: TRBD1; CDR3 DNA: TGTGCCAGCAGTCTCCGGGACAGGGGACCGTACGAGCAGTACTTC; CDR3 protein: CASSLRDRGPYEQYF
CDR3 length: 14; clone size: .; J gene: TRBJ1-6; V gene: TRBV7-2; D gene: .; CDR3 DNA: TGTGCCAGCAGCCCCCTACCTTTTTCTTCACCCCTCCACTTT; CDR3 protein: CASSPLPFSSPLHF
CDR3 length: 15; clone size: .; J gene: TRBJ1-2; V gene: TRBV9; D gene: TRBD1; CDR3 DNA: TGTGCCAGCAGCACCCTCACCGGGACAGGGGACGGCTACACCTTC; CDR3 protein: CASSTLTGTGDGYTF
CDR3 length: 16; clone size: .; J gene: TRBJ1-1; V gene: TRBV11-2; D gene: .; CDR3 DNA: TGTGCCAGCAGCCCTCTGACTACGCGGATGAACACTGAAGCTTTCTTT; CDR3 protein: CASSPLTTRMNTEAFF
CDR3 length: 17; clone size: few; J gene: TRBJ2-7; V gene: TRBV4-3; D gene: TRBD2; CDR3 DNA: TGCGCCAGCAGCCAAGAGGTTCTAGCGGGGCGATCCTACGAGCAGTACTTC; CDR3 protein: CASSQEVLAGRSYEQYF
CDR3 length: 15; clone size: .; J gene: TRBJ2-7; V gene: TRBV19; D gene: .; CDR3 DNA: TGTGCCAGTAGTATTACCTGGAGGGCGGCCTACGAGCAGTACTTC; CDR3 protein: CASSITWRAAYEQYF
CDR3 length: 15; clone size: .; J gene: TRBJ1-3; V gene: TRBV6-5; D gene: .; CDR3 DNA: TGTGCCAGCAGTTACCAGCGGACAGTCGGAAACACCATATATTTT; CDR3 protein: CASSYQRTVGNTIYF
CDR3 length: 13; clone size: .; J gene: TRBJ1-5; V gene: TRBV30; D gene: TRBD1; CDR3 DNA: TGTGCCTGGGCTACAGGGGGCAATCAGCCCCAGCATTTT; CDR3 protein: CAWATGGNQPQHF
CDR3 length: 16; clone size: .; J gene: TRBJ2-7; V gene: TRBV5-5; D gene: TRBD1; CDR3 DNA: TGTGCCAGCAGCTCGTTACAAGGACAGGGGGTTAGTGAGCAGTACTTC; CDR3 protein: CASSSLQGQGVSEQYF
CDR3 length: 12; clone size: .; J gene: TRBJ1-2; V gene: TRBV10-3; D gene: .; CDR3 DNA: TGTGCCATCAGTACAGGGATGTATGGCTACACCTTC; CDR3 protein: CAISTGMYGYTF
CDR3 length: 16; clone size: .; J gene: TRBJ2-1; V gene: TRBV6-1; D gene: TRBD1; CDR3 DNA: TGTGCCAGCAGTGAATGGACAGGGAGCTCCTACAATGAGCAGTTCTTC; CDR3 protein: CASSEWTGSSYNEQFF
CDR3 length: 14; clone size: .; J gene: TRBJ2-7; V gene: TRBV30; D gene: .; CDR3 DNA: TGTGCCTGGAGAGGCGGACAGAACCCCTACGAGCAGTACTTC; CDR3 protein: CAWRGGQNPYEQYF
CDR3 length: 14; clone size: .; J gene: TRBJ1-6; V gene: TRBV5-6; D gene: .; CDR3 DNA: TGTGCCAGCAGCTTGCGTCAGGGGTTTTCACCCCTCCACTTT; CDR3 protein: CASSLRQGFSPLHF
CDR3 length: 14; clone size: .; J gene: TRBJ2-7; V gene: TRBV9; D gene: .; CDR3 DNA: TGTGCCAGCAGCCTATCCCTGAGTGCCTACGAGCAGTACTTC; CDR3 protein: CASSLSLSAYEQYF
CDR3 length: 12; clone size: .; J gene: TRBJ2-7; V gene: TRBV7-9; D gene: .; CDR3 DNA: TGTTCCAGCAGCTCGACAGTGAACGAGCAGTACTTC; CDR3 protein: CSSSSTVNEQYF
CDR3 length: 15; clone size: .; J gene: TRBJ1-2; V gene: TRBV6-1; D gene: TRBD1; CDR3 DNA: TGTGCCAGCAGTGGACAGGGGGCGCCTCACTATGGCTACACCTTC; CDR3 protein: CASSGQGAPHYGYTF
CDR3 length: 14; clone size: .; J gene: TRBJ2-1; V gene: TRBV10-2; D gene: .; CDR3 DNA: TGCGCCACGGAAATCGTAGGGAGCGACAATGAGCAGTTCTTC; CDR3 protein: CATEIVGSDNEQFF
CDR3 length: 15; clone size: few; J gene: TRBJ2-5; V gene: TRBV7-6; D gene: .; CDR3 DNA: TGTGCCAGCAGCCAATTTAAGAGGCCTCAAGAGACCCAGTACTTC; CDR3 protein: CASSQFKRPQETQYF
CDR3 length: 13; clone size: .; J gene: TRBJ2-5; V gene: TRBV18; D gene: .; CDR3 DNA: TGTGCCAGCTCTCGGGGGTTCCAAGAGACCCAGTACTTC; CDR3 protein: CASSRGFQETQYF
CDR3 length: 17; clone size: .; J gene: TRBJ2-3; V gene: TRBV27; D gene: TRBD2; CDR3 DNA: TGTGCCAGCAGACCCCGAGCGGGGGGGTTGAGCACAGATACGCAGTATTTT; CDR3 protein: CASRPRAGGLSTDTQYF
CDR3 length: 16; clone size: .; J gene: TRBJ2-2; V gene: TRBV7-9; D gene: TRBD1; CDR3 DNA: TGTTCCAGCAGCTCACAGGGGGTCCTGAACACCGGGGAGCTGTTTTTT; CDR3 protein: CSSSSQGVLNTGELFF
CDR3 length: 15; clone size: .; J gene: TRBJ1-4; V gene: TRBV15; D gene: TRBD1; CDR3 DNA: TGTGCCACCAGCAGCTCAGGGGGCCTGGCGGAAAAACTGTTTTTT; CDR3 protein: CATSSSGGLAEKLFF
CDR3 length: 14; clone size: .; J gene: TRBJ1-1; V gene: TRBV2; D gene: .; CDR3 DNA: TGTGCCAGCAGTACCCCTAACGGGGGCACTGAAGCTTTCTTT; CDR3 protein: CASSTPNGGTEAFF